The T cell receptor (beta chain) under discussion was sequenced for a study of Ad26.COV2.S vaccination and SARS-CoV-2 variants. Notes on the study in general: Analytic work on TCR breadth and depth might have understated the full extent of total T cell responses.

The sample's treatment: some 20 received Ad26.COV2.S at low or high dose, single or two shots; about five received placebo; per-sample allocation not given. Specimens were obtained on day 63 following the first vaccine or placebo injection. Produced via immunoSEQ multiplex PCR; TCRdb's table is partial and in-frame only. The sample has more than 300,000 clones; approximately 86% are singletons. The V end lost 7 bases, the J end lost 13 bases, and 20 bases lay between the germline ends. The CDR3 has 14 residues. Per the germline V gene, CDR1 is LNHDA and CDR2 is SQIVND (reference sequence). About this clone: Its matching antigen is unknown.

Sample: peripheral blood, taken in a trial of Ad26.COV2.S vaccine versus placebo. The receptor's source is a person between 18 and 59 years old who received the Ad26.COV2.S COVID-19 vaccine or a placebo. The J gene is TRBJ1-6, the V gene TRBV19; TRBD1 is a possible D gene (6 bases). As DNA, the CDR3 is TGTGCCAGTAACACCGGGACAATGGGTGTTCCCCTCCACTTT. Its translation: CASNTGTMGVPLHF.